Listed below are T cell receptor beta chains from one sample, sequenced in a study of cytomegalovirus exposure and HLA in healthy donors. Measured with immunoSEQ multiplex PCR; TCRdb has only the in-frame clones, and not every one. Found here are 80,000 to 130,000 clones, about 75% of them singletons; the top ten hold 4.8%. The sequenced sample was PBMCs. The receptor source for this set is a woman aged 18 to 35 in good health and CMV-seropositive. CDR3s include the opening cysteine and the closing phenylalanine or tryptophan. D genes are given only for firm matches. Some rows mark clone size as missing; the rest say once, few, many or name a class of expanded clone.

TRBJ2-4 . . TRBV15 TGTGCCACCAGCATCGGCAGCAGGAAAAACATTCAGTACTTC CATSIGSRKNIQYF
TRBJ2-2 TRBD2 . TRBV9 TGTGCCAGCAGCGATAGCGGGAGGGGGGACGGGGAGCTGTTTTTT CASSDSGRGDGELFF
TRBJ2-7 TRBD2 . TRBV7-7 TGTGCCTCAGCCACTAGCGAGACCTACGAGCAGTACTTC CASATSETYEQYF
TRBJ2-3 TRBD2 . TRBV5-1 TGCGCCAGCAGCTTGGCGGCGGCGGGAGGAGCAGATACGCAGTATTTT CASSLAAAGGADTQYF
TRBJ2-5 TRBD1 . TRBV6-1 TGTGCCAGCAGTGAAGGGACAGGGGATTCTCAAGAGACCCAGTACTTC CASSEGTGDSQETQYF
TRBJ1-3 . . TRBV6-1 TGTGCCAGCAGTGGCCCGCGGGGGAATGGAAACACCATATATTTT CASSGPRGNGNTIYF
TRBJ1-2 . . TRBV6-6 TGTGCCAGCGCCGAGAGGGAGAGCGGGGGCTACACCTTC CASAERESGGYTF
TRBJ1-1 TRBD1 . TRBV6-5 TGTGCCAGCAGTTACGAGACCGGGACAGACCATGAAGCTTTCTTT CASSYETGTDHEAFF
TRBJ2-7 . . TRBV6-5 TGTGCCAGCAGTTACTCGACAGCGTACGAGCAGTACTTC CASSYSTAYEQYF
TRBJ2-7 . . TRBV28 TGTGCCAGCAGTTTATGGGGCCAAAGCTACGAGCAGTACTTC CASSLWGQSYEQYF
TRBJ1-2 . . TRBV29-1 TGCAGCGTTGATGGCGGGGGCAGGGTCTATGGCTACACCTTC CSVDGGGRVYGYTF
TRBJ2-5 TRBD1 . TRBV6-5 TGTGCCAGCAGCCTCGACAGGGGCGGAGAGACCCAGTACTTC CASSLDRGGETQYF
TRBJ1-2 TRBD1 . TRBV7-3 TGTGCCAGCAGCCCGACCGGGACAGGGAACTATGGCTACACCTTC CASSPTGTGNYGYTF
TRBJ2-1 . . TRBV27 TGTGCCAGCAGCCGAAGGCGGGCAGGGGCGGGGGATGAGCAGTTCTTC CASSRRRAGAGDEQFF
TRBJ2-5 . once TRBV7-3 TGTGCCAGCAGCTTGCGGGACCAGTACTTC CASSLRDQYF
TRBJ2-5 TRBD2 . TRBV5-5 TGTGCCAGCAGCTTGACGGTAGCGGGAGAGGAGACCCAGTACTTC CASSLTVAGEETQYF
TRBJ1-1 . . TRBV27 TGTGCCAGCAGTTTTTCTGGCCAGATGAACACTGAAGCTTTCTTT CASSFSGQMNTEAFF
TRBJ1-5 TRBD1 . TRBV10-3 TGTGCCATCACTATGGACAGGTCTCAGCCCCAGCATTTT CAITMDRSQPQHF
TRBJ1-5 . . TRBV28 TGTGCCAGCAGTTTCAGGGGCCTCCTTAATCAGCCCCAGCATTTT CASSFRGLLNQPQHF
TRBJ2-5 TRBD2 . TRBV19 TGTGCCAGTAGTAGCGGACTAGCGGGGCTACAAGAGACCCAGTACTTC CASSSGLAGLQETQYF
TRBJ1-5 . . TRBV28 TGTGCCAGCAGTTTTCAGGACAGACCAAATCAGCCCCAGCATTTT CASSFQDRPNQPQHF
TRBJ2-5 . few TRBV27 TGTGCCAGCAGTTTTACAGGGGAGGTGCAGACCCAGTACTTC CASSFTGEVQTQYF
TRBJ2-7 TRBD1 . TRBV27 TGTGCCAGCAGTTTACCCGGGACAGGGGGCCACGAGCAGTACTTC CASSLPGTGGHEQYF
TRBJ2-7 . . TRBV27 TGTGCCAGCAGCTTCTCAGGGGGGACCTACGAGCAGTACTTC CASSFSGGTYEQYF
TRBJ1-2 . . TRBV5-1 TGCGCCAGCAGCACGGACAGAAAGGGGTATGGCTACACCTTC CASSTDRKGYGYTF
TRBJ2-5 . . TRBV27 TGTGCCAGCAGTTTATCCAGGGAAGAGACCCAGTACTTC CASSLSREETQYF
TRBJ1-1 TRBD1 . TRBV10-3 TGTGCCATCAGTGAGTCGCAAGGGGGCGAAGCTTTCTTT CAISESQGGEAFF
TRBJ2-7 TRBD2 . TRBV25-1 TGTGCCAGCAGTGAAGGTGGGACTATCCACGAGCAGTACTTC CASSEGGTIHEQYF
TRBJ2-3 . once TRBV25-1 TGTGCCAGCAGTAAGGCTAGCGGCACAGATACGCAGTATTTT CASSKASGTDTQYF
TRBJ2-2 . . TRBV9 TGTGCCAGCAGCGGGACTCCGCTCCGGGAGCTGTTTTTT CASSGTPLRELFF
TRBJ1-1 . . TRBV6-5 TGTGCCTGCTATCTGAACCCGAACACTGAAGCTTTCTTT CACYLNPNTEAFF
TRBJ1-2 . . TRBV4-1 TGCGCCAGCAGCCAAGATAAGGGGCGGAACTTCTATGGCTACACCTTC CASSQDKGRNFYGYTF
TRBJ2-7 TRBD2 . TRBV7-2 TGTGCCAGCAGACGGACTAGCGGCTCCTACGAGCAGTACTTC CASRRTSGSYEQYF
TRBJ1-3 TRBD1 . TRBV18 TGTGCCAGCTCACCCGGCCAGGGGGATAGGATTGGAAACACCATATATTTT CASSPGQGDRIGNTIYF
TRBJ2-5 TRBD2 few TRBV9 TGTGCCAGCAGCGTAGCCCAGACTAGCGAAGAGACCCAGTACTTC CASSVAQTSEETQYF
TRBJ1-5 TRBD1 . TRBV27 TGTGCCAGCAGTTTAGGGACAGGAGCTTTCAATCAGCCCCAGCATTTT CASSLGTGAFNQPQHF
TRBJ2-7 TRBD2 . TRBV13 TGTGCCAGCAGCTTATTAACTAGCGGGAGGAGGAACGAGCAGTACTTC CASSLLTSGRRNEQYF
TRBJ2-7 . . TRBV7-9 TGTGCCAGCAGCCAGGGGGACTTTGGGCTGGGCTACGAGCAGTACTTC CASSQGDFGLGYEQYF
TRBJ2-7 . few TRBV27 TGTGCCAGCAGTTTCGGACCTGGCGGGGCCTACGAGCAGTACTTC CASSFGPGGAYEQYF
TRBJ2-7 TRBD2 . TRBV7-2 TGTGCCAGCAGCTTAGTAGCGGGCGGCCGGCCGTACTTC CASSLVAGGRPYF
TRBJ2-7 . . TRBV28 TGTGCCAGCAGTTTAGACAGATACGAGCAGTACTTC CASSLDRYEQYF
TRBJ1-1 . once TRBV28 TGTGCCAGCAGTAGATTTCCCAGTAACACTGAAGCTTTCTTT CASSRFPSNTEAFF
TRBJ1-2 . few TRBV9 TGTGCCAGCAGCGTAGCTACGCGGGACAACTATGGCTACACCTTC CASSVATRDNYGYTF
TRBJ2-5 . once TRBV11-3 TGTGCCAGCAGCCCGGGTGGCAGGGAAGGCGAGACCCAGTACTTC CASSPGGREGETQYF
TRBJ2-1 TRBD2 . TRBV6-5 TGTGCCAGCATCCCACTAGCGGGAAATGAGCAGTTCTTC CASIPLAGNEQFF
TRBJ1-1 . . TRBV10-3 TGTGCCATCTCAGGGGAGCCCGACACTGAAGCTTTCTTT CAISGEPDTEAFF
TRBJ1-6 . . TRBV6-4 TGTGCCAGCAGTGAAAGATCGGAGGGCAATTCACCCCTCCACTTT CASSERSEGNSPLHF
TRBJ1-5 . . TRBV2 TGTGCCAGCAGTGGTTCAGGCAATCAGCCCCAGCATTTT CASSGSGNQPQHF
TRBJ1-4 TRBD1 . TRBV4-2 TGTGCCAGCAGCCAAGTGGGACAGGGGGCAGAAAAACTGTTTTTT CASSQVGQGAEKLFF
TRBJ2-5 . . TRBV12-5 TGTGCTAGTGCCACCACAGGGTCGGGGACCCAGTACTTC CASATTGSGTQYF
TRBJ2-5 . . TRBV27 TGTGCCAGCAGTGTGAGCGGAGCCCAAGAGACCCAGTACTTC CASSVSGAQETQYF
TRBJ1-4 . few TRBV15 TGTGCCACCAGCAGGGACAATGCCGAAAAACTGTTTTTT CATSRDNAEKLFF
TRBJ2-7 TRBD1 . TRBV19 TGTGCCAGTAGTATTTCCGGGACAGCCTCCTACGAGCAGTACTTC CASSISGTASYEQYF